The source of this T cell receptor beta chain is a study of tumor-infiltrating lymphocytes in glioblastoma multiforme (dated by TCRdb to between 2016 and 2019). For the wider study: Whether intratumoral genomic heterogeneity fosters TIL diversity was tested through joint investigation of somatic mutations, TIL diversity and immune response activity. Study-wide conclusions, independent of this receptor: The authors noted that sorting T cells into functional subsets, which was not done in this study, would be a future improvement. Because T cells carry unequal numbers of TCR transcripts, RNA-based TCR sequencing may distort clone frequencies. Generalizability was limited because only one glioblastoma patient was included in the TCR and somatic mutation analysis.

For peripheral blood mononuclear cells, total RNA was isolated with TRIzol reagent and then purified using the RNeasy kit. Every RNA sample had an RNA integrity number above 6.5 and an OD 260/280 ratio above 1.9. A modified ARM-PCR protocol with multiple V-beta primers and a C-beta primer was used to build TCRB libraries from RNA via three nested multiplex PCR rounds. TCRB-specific cDNA was synthesized from roughly 0.55 ug total RNA with ProtoScript II Reverse Transcriptase and a C-beta primer. The description of the TCRB libraries did not include any unique molecular identifiers. The third PCR added barcodes and adapters over roughly 23 cycles with Deep VentR (exo-) polymerase, followed by gel purification of 250-500 bp bands. TCRB libraries were sequenced on an Illumina HiSeq 2500 with 250 bp paired-end reads. On the study's bioinformatics: Trimmomatic was used to clean reads, FLASH to merge reads, MiGEC to assign V, D and J segments, and VDJtools to perform the analysis. The Shannon-Wiener diversity index, calculated using VDJtools, was used to quantify repertoire diversity. In-frame beta chains were kept once TCRdb had trimmed the public reads at Q25 with fastp and called clones with MiXCR. Here each entry gathers all rows of one CDR3 protein and keeps the most common genes and DNA. The V and J calls shown here were made by TCRdb, not taken from the authors' results. The sample contains almost 20,000 distinct CDR3 sequences, 65% to 75% of them found a single time. The top ten clonotypes cover under 20% of the sample.

From its cysteine to its phenylalanine, the CDR3 spans 15 amino acids. The DNA shown is the 45-base CDR3, in frame from base 1. Sequences PRHDT (CDR1) and FYEKMQ (CDR2) are obtained from the germline V gene (reference sequence). With respect to this clonotype: Its antigen is currently not known. One end of the junction varies from germline; a read error may be responsible.

Here the chain combines TRBV13 and TRBJ2-1; 7 bases in between match TRBD1. The sequence was obtained from a male donor with glioblastoma. The sequenced sample consisted of peripheral blood. CDR3 loop: CAISPPAGTANEQFF. The bases are TGTGCCATCAGCCCACCCGCCGGGACAGCGAATGAGCAGTTCTTC.